This entry lists 17 T cell receptor beta chains sequenced from one sample in a study of blood T cell repertoires in COVID-19. The method was immunoSEQ multiplex PCR; TCRdb's version includes in-frame clones alone and lacks a portion of them. Counted here are approximately 150,000 clones, about 81% occurring once; the ten biggest clones make up about 11%. Sample: peripheral blood. Receptor source: a human donor in a cohort sampled during active COVID-19.

The table lists this clone with many counts. The J gene is TRBJ1-2, the V gene TRBV30; no firm D call. Germline CDR1 is GTSNPN and CDR2 is SVGIG (reference sequence). This CDR3 has 12 amino acids. CDR3 region: CVCRRPFYGYTF. The CDR3 DNA reads as TGTGTTTGTCGCAGGCCTTTCTATGGCTACACCTTC.

The CDR3 is CASRRDSSGNTIYF. The CDR3 bases are TGTGCCAGCAGGAGGGACTCCTCTGGAAACACCATATATTTT. The chain links TRBV6-5 to TRBJ1-3, with D possibly being TRBD1 (5 bases). Trimming took 6 bases from V and 0 from J, leaving 9 bases between them. The germline V gene encodes CDR1 MNHEY and CDR2 SVGAGI. The length of the CDR3 is 14 residues.

This chain uses TRBV6-5 with TRBJ1-5; D unresolved. From germline, CDR1 is MNHEY and CDR2 SVGAGI. The V end lost 4 bases, the J end lost 0 bases, and 4 bases lay between the germline ends. The CDR3 spans 13 residues. CDR3 region: CASSLNSNQPQHF. CDR3 nucleotide sequence: TGTGCCAGCAGTTTAAATAGCAATCAGCCCCAGCATTTT.

This rearrangement joins TRBV11-3 to TRBJ2-1; tentative D call: TRBD2 (6 bases). Trimming removed 2 bases from V and 8 bases from J, with 16 bases in between. There are 15 residues in the CDR3. CDR1 SGHNT and CDR2 YENEEA come from the germline V gene. The CDR3 protein is CASSLSRSAGHEQFF. DNA for the CDR3: TGTGCCAGCAGCTTATCCCGGTCAGCGGGCCATGAGCAGTTCTTC.

The V call is TRBV6-6, the J call TRBJ2-3, with D maybe TRBD1 (5 bases). The CDR3 runs to 14 residues. V was pared by 4 bases and J by 1 base, with 9 bases between. Germline CDR1 and CDR2: MNHNY and SVGAGI (reference sequence). The CDR3 protein is CASSFQTGTDTQYF. The CDR3 nucleotides read TGTGCCAGCAGTTTCCAGACAGGCACAGATACGCAGTATTTT.

The chain is built from TRBV3-1 (or the pseudogene TRBV3-2) and TRBJ1-4; 9 bases line up with TRBD1. The germline V gene encodes CDR1 LGHDT and CDR2 YNNKEL (reference sequence). Trimming at V came to 4 bases and at J to 2 bases, leaving 5 bases not matched to a gene. This CDR3 comprises 16 residues. DNA for the CDR3: TGTGCCAGCAGCCCCGGGACAGGGATGACTAATGAAAAACTGTTTTTT. The encoded protein is CASSPGTGMTNEKLFF.

On this clone: The junction departs from the called germline gene at one end, perhaps through a read error. J is TRBJ2-3 and V is TRBV7-9, with TRBD2 identical over 9 bases. The CDR3 contains 13 residues. CDR1 SEHNR and CDR2 FQNEAQ come from the germline V gene (reference sequence). The CDR3 sequence is CASSLYAGGPLLF. The CDR3 DNA reads TGTGCCAGCAGCTTATACGCGGGAGGGCCTCTTCTCTTT. The variable domain in full, completed from reference TRBV7-9 and TRBJ2-3, reads DTGVSQNPRHKITKRGQNVTFRCDPISEHNRLYWYRQTLGQGPEFLTYFQNEAQLEKSRLLSDRFSAERPKGSFSTLEIQRTEQGDSAMYLCASSLYAGGPLLFGPGTRLTVL.

The chain has TRBV27 and TRBJ2-7; D is uncertain. V lost 4 bases and J lost 4, with 11 bases in between. The CDR3 contains 13 residues. The germline CDR1 and CDR2 sequences are MNHEY and SMNVEV (reference sequence). This CDR3 reads CASSSTASYEQYF. CDR3 nucleotide sequence: TGTGCCAGCAGTTCTACCGCCTCGTACGAGCAGTACTTC.

This clone was observed a handful of times. The chain combines TRBV6-6 with TRBJ2-2, with TRBD1 matching over 7 bases. V trimming: 5 bases; J trimming: 4 bases; junction bases outside the gene matches: 10. The CDR3 is 16 residues long. Germline CDR1 reads MNHNY; CDR2 reads SVGAGI (reference sequence). The CDR3 DNA sequence: TGTGCCAGCAGTCGGAAAGGGACAGTGAGCACCGGGGAGCTGTTTTTT. This sequence encodes CASSRKGTVSTGELFF.

This clone was counted between two and nine times. This chain connects TRBV3-1 (or the pseudogene TRBV3-2) to TRBJ2-5; 9 bases are a match to TRBD1. Germline CDR1 is LGHDT and CDR2 is YNNKEL (reference sequence). V shed 2 bases, J shed 2 bases, and the junction held 3 bases outside the gene matches. This CDR3 contains 15 residues. The CDR3 DNA follows: TGTGCCAGCAGCCAAACAGGACAGGGGCAAGAGACCCAGTACTTC. Amino acid sequence: CASSQTGQGQETQYF.

This chain connects TRBV3-1 (or the pseudogene TRBV3-2) to TRBJ2-3; 13 nucleotides line up with TRBD2. The CDR3 length is 17 residues. Germline V gives CDR1 LGHDT, CDR2 YNNKEL (reference sequence). The V gene end was trimmed by 5 bases and the J gene end by 6 bases; junction bases not matched to a gene: 11. The CDR3, as DNA: TGTGCCAGCAGCGCTTTGACTAGCGGGAGGAGATCGGATACGCAGTATTTT. It is translated as CASSALTSGRRSDTQYF.

This clone was found once. V and J are TRBV10-3 and TRBJ2-3, with 8 bases lining up with TRBD2. Germline V lookup: CDR1 ENHRY, CDR2 SYGVKD. The trim removed 2 bases at V and 3 bases at J, leaving 4 bases unmatched. The CDR3 has 15 residues. The CDR3 protein is CAISERGGQTDTQYF. The CDR3, as DNA: TGTGCCATCAGTGAGCGGGGGGGCCAAACAGATACGCAGTATTTT.

This chain links TRBV6-5 with TRBJ2-7; possible D gene TRBD1, 7 bases. V dropped 6 bases and J dropped 0 bases, with 12 bases sitting between them. Germline V gene lookup returns CDR1 MNHEY and CDR2 SVGAGI. CDR3 length: 14 amino acids. Here the CDR3 DNA reads TGTGCCAGCAGCTCAGGGGGGTACTCCTACGAGCAGTACTTC. It encodes CASSSGGYSYEQYF.

This chain uses TRBV12-3 or TRBV12-4 with TRBJ2-2; D is ambiguous. This CDR3 has 13 amino acids. V lost 5 bases and J lost 4, with 8 bases in between. Written as DNA, the CDR3 is TGTGCCAGCAGTCTCCAGGCCACCGGGGAGCTGTTTTTT. Its protein is CASSLQATGELFF.

This chain links TRBV7-7 with TRBJ2-3, with a tentative D call TRBD2 (6 bases). V lost 5 bases to trimming and J lost 4 bases, with 25 bases between them. CDR1 is SSHAT and CDR2 is FNYEAQ in the germline V gene (reference sequence). The CDR3 runs 18 residues. CDR3 sequence: CASSQVGGDCCFSDTQYF. CDR3 coding DNA: TGTGCCAGCAGCCAGGTGGGGGGTGATTGCTGCTTCTCAGATACGCAGTATTTT.

This clone was seen a handful of times. The rearrangement uses TRBV19 and TRBJ2-5, with TRBD1 matching over 7 bases. CDR1 is LNHDA, CDR2 SQIVND, per germline (reference sequence). The CDR3 covers 12 residues. The V segment lost 10 bases and the J segment 3 bases; nucleotides outside the gene matches: 5. Written as DNA, the CDR3 is TGTGCCACCGGGACAGCGAAAGAGACCCAGTACTTC. Translation gives CATGTAKETQYF.

This chain connects TRBV19 to TRBJ1-4, with D maybe TRBD1 (6 bases). Germline-derived CDR1 and CDR2 are LNHDA and SQIVND (reference sequence). CDR3 length: 15 amino acids. Trimming left V 7 bases short and J 5 bases short, with 17 bases between. The CDR3 DNA follows: TGTGCCAGTAACTATAGAGGGACACCAAATGAAAAACTGTTTTTT. This gives the protein CASNYRGTPNEKLFF.